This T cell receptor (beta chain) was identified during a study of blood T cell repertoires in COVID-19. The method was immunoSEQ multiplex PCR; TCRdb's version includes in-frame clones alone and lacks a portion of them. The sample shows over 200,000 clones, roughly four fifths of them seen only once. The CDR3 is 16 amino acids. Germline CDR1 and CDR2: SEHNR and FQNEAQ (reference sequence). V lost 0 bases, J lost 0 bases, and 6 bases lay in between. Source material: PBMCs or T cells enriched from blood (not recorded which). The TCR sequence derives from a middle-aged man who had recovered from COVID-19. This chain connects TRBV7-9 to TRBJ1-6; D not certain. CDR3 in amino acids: CASSLATGSYNSPLHF. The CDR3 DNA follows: TGTGCCAGCAGCTTAGCCACGGGCTCCTATAATTCACCCCTCCACTTT.